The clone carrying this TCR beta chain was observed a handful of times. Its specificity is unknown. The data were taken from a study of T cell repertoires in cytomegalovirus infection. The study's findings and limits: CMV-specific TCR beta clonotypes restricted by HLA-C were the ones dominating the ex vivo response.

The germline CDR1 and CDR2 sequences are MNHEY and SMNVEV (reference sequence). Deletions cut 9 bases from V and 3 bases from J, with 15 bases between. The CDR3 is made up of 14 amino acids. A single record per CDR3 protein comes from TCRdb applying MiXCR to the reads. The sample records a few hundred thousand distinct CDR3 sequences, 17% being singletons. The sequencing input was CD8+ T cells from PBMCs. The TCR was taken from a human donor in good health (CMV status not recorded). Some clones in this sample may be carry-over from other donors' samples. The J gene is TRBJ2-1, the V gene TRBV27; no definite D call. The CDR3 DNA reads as TGTGCCAGTCGAGACCTAGGAGTCTACAATGAGCAGTTCTTC. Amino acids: CASRDLGVYNEQFF.